The 26 T cell receptor beta chains reported below all come from one sample, sequenced in a study of blood T cell repertoires in COVID-19. Data came from immunoSEQ multiplex PCR; TCRdb stores just in-frame clones and leaves some out. The sample includes 75,000 to 80,000 clones, approximately 86% of them seen just once. Sequenced: peripheral blood. These TCRs come from a human donor in a cohort sampled during active COVID-19.

The chain links TRBV6-1 to TRBJ2-2; 8 bases agree with TRBD1. Trimming took 4 bases from V and 3 from J; bases not matched to a gene: 10. CDR3 size: 17 residues. From germline, CDR1 is MNHNS and CDR2 SASEGT. CDR3: CASSARQGALDTGELFF. CDR3 coding DNA: TGTGCCAGCAGTGCGCGTCAGGGGGCGTTGGACACCGGGGAGCTGTTTTTT.

The CDR3 DNA is TGTGCCAGCAGTTTACGACACTCCCTGAGTGGCACAGATACGCAGTATTTT. Protein sequence: CASSLRHSLSGTDTQYF. This rearrangement joins TRBV28 to TRBJ2-3; D unresolved. This CDR3 comprises 17 residues. Germline CDR1 MDHEN, CDR2 SYDVKM. Trimming took off 2 bases at V and 1 base at J, with 16 bases between the two ends.

There are many counts of this clone. The rearrangement uses TRBV4-3 and TRBJ2-1; perhaps TRBD1 as D (6 bases). CDR1 is LGHNA, CDR2 YSLEER, per germline. Trimming shortened V by 0 bases and J by 3 bases, and 9 bases separated the two germline ends. CDR3 length equals 15 residues. CDR3: CASSQDRTDYNEQFF. CDR3 sequence (DNA): TGCGCCAGCAGCCAAGATAGGACAGACTACAATGAGCAGTTCTTC.

V gene TRBV9 combines with J gene TRBJ1-4, with D hard to call. The CDR3 sequence is 14 residues long. In germline, CDR1 is SGDLS, CDR2 YYNGEE. Trimming removed 0 bases from V and 8 bases from J, with 11 bases in between. CDR3 in amino acids: CASSVGRRMEKLFF. The CDR3 nucleotides read TGTGCCAGCAGCGTAGGTCGGAGAATGGAAAAACTGTTTTTT.

About this clone: One end of the junction is discordant with germline, which a read error may explain. The gene calls are TRBV6-1 and TRBJ1-1; possibly TRBD1 for D (6 bases). This CDR3 is built from 15 residues. Per germline, CDR1 MNHNS and CDR2 SASEGT. This CDR3 reads CASSEIGTGNPEAFF. The CDR3, as DNA: TGTGCCAGCAGTGAAATTGGAACAGGGAACCCTGAAGCTTTCTTT.

The chain has TRBV5-1 and TRBJ2-6, with 7 bases that match TRBD1. The CDR3 contains 15 residues. CDR1 and CDR2 from the germline V gene are SGHRS and YFSETQ. The V segment lost 3 bases and the J segment 3 bases; nucleotides outside the gene matches: 3. Here the CDR3 DNA reads TGCGCCAGCAGCTGGACAGGAGGTGGGGCCAACGTCCTGACTTTC. Its protein product is CASSWTGGGANVLTF.

The CDR3 DNA is TGTGCCAGCAGTTTAGGAGGCAGCCAGGAGACCCAGTACTTC. Protein sequence: CASSLGGSQETQYF. V is TRBV28 and J is TRBJ2-5; a possible D gene is TRBD2 (5 bases). The CDR3 is 14 amino acids. V dropped 2 bases and J dropped 5 bases, with 12 bases sitting between them. Germline V gene sequence: CDR1 MDHEN, CDR2 SYDVKM.

The chain joins TRBV19 to TRBJ2-1, with D possibly TRBD1 on 6 matching bases. Trimming cost V 5 bases and J 8 bases, with 19 bases left between them. The CDR3 totals 15 residues. CDR1 LNHDA and CDR2 SQIVND come from the germline V gene (reference sequence). The CDR3 DNA reads as TGTGCCAGTAGTGCAGGGGCAGGTTCCCGGGATGAGCAGTTCTTC. It translates to CASSAGAGSRDEQFF.

The rearrangement uses TRBV4-3 and TRBJ2-1, with D perhaps TRBD2 (6 bases). Germline lookup yields CDR1 LGHNA and CDR2 YSLEER. V lost 3 bases and J lost 15, with 18 bases in between. This CDR3 is 13 amino acids long. This CDR3 is CASSQTTGLRLFF. DNA of the CDR3: TGCGCCAGCAGCCAGACCACGGGACTCCGTCTGTTCTTC.

The chain joins TRBV19 to TRBJ2-1, with TRBD2 identical over 10 bases. Trimming removed 7 bases from V and 4 bases from J; junction bases left unmatched: 4. Looked up from germline, CDR1 is LNHDA and CDR2 is SQIVND (reference sequence). This CDR3 is built from 14 residues. The CDR3 loop is CASKAGGGYNEQFF. CDR3 DNA: TGTGCCAGTAAAGCGGGGGGGGGTTACAATGAGCAGTTCTTC.

The V and J genes are TRBV27 and TRBJ2-7, with TRBD2 as a possible D gene (6 bases). Germline CDR1 MNHEY, CDR2 SMNVEV (reference sequence). V lost 5 bases and J 3 bases, leaving 14 bases between the germline ends. The CDR3 runs 14 residues. This chain's CDR3 is CASSPGGVRYEQYF. In DNA form, the CDR3 reads TGTGCCAGCAGTCCCGGGGGAGTACGCTACGAGCAGTACTTC.

The rearrangement links TRBV10-3 to TRBJ2-5; TRBD1 agrees at 9 bases. Trimming at V came to 4 bases and at J to 3 bases, leaving 3 bases not matched to a gene. This CDR3 has 14 residues. From germline, CDR1 is ENHRY and CDR2 SYGVKD. This CDR3 reads CAISGQGGKETQYF. DNA for the CDR3: TGTGCCATCAGTGGACAGGGGGGAAAAGAGACCCAGTACTTC.

This clone turned up a few times. This chain links TRBV19 with TRBJ1-5, with TRBD1 matching over 8 bases. The CDR3 loop spans 18 amino acids. Germline V lookup: CDR1 LNHDA, CDR2 SQIVND (reference sequence). Trimming removed 5 bases from V and 6 bases from J; junction bases left unmatched: 18. The CDR3 nucleotides read TGTGCCAGTAGTGTCCGAAAGGGGGCAGGGGGCGCGTCTCAGCCCCAGCATTTT. This gives the protein CASSVRKGAGGASQPQHF.

The chain combines TRBV6-5 with TRBJ2-2; D might be TRBD1 (6 bases). Germline lookup yields CDR1 MNHEY and CDR2 SVGAGI. The CDR3 has 15 amino acids. Trimming stripped 6 bases from V and 2 bases from J, with 13 bases between. Here the CDR3 reads CASRQGTTNTGELFF. The CDR3 bases are TGTGCCAGCAGACAGGGAACAACAAACACCGGGGAGCTGTTTTTT.

This clone was recorded only once. The chain combines TRBV24-1 with TRBJ2-3; 12 positions agree with TRBD2. Looked up from germline, CDR1 is KGHDR and CDR2 is SFDVKD. The CDR3 covers 17 residues. V shed 0 bases and J 4 bases; nucleotides not matched to a gene: 4. CDR3 DNA: TGTGCCACCAGTGATTTGCTAGCGGGAGGGCCGGCAGATACGCAGTATTTT. This codes for CATSDLLAGGPADTQYF.

V gene TRBV5-4 combines with J gene TRBJ2-3; 13 bases match TRBD2. V shed 1 base, J shed 0 bases, and the junction held 5 bases outside the gene matches. The CDR3 is 18 amino acids. CDR1 and CDR2 (germline): SGHNT, YYREEE (reference sequence). CDR3 coding DNA: TGTGCCAGCAGCTTGAGACTAGCGGGGGGCCGAAGCACAGATACGCAGTATTTT. Translation gives CASSLRLAGGRSTDTQYF.

This sequence joins TRBV5-1 and TRBJ2-4; D is possibly TRBD2 (6 bases). The V gene lost 0 bases and the J gene lost 5 bases, with 12 bases spanning the gap. From germline, CDR1 is SGHRS and CDR2 YFSETQ. The CDR3 sequence is 15 residues long. The DNA of the CDR3 is TGCGCCAGCAGCTTGGGCGGGGACCCTGAAAACATTCAGTACTTC. It translates to CASSLGGDPENIQYF.

About this clone: A read error may produce the germline difference seen at one junction end. Other DNA sequences in the sample encode the same CDR3. The chain uses TRBV12-3 or TRBV12-4 and TRBJ2-2; 7 bases align to TRBD1. This CDR3 is built from 12 residues. The CDR3 DNA reads as TGTGCCACGAGGGGGCCCACCGGGGAACTGTTTTTT. Translation gives CATRGPTGELFF.

This clone showed up just once. The V gene is TRBV12-3 or TRBV12-4, the J gene TRBJ1-2, with D maybe TRBD1 (5 bases). This CDR3 region has 13 residues. V lost 0 bases and J lost 7, with 9 bases in between. CDR3 coding DNA: TGTGCCAGCAGTTTAGCGCTCGGGGGTGGCTACACCTTC. The encoded protein is CASSLALGGGYTF.

This sequence joins TRBV10-3 and TRBJ1-2; unclear D gene. This CDR3 region has 16 residues. The V end lost 0 bases, the J end lost 2 bases, and 13 bases lay between the germline ends. Germline CDR1 is ENHRY and CDR2 is SYGVKD. The CDR3 loop reads CAISESREGGNYGYTF. The CDR3 DNA sequence: TGTGCCATCAGTGAGTCGAGGGAGGGAGGGAACTATGGCTACACCTTC.

The chain's CDR3 is CASSSRLAGSDTQYF. CDR3 nucleotides: TGTGCCAGCAGCTCACGACTAGCGGGGTCAGATACGCAGTATTTT. V and J are TRBV5-4 and TRBJ2-3, with 11 positions matching TRBD2. Germline-derived CDR1 and CDR2 are SGHNT and YYREEE (reference sequence). CDR3 size: 15 residues. V lost 3 bases and J lost 4; bases outside the gene matches: 4.

The chain recombines TRBV5-1 with TRBJ2-1, with TRBD1 identical over 8 bases. The V gene end was trimmed by 4 bases and the J gene end by 5 bases; junction bases not matched to a gene: 5. This CDR3 has 14 amino acids. Germline V lookup: CDR1 SGHRS, CDR2 YFSETQ. The DNA of the CDR3 is TGCGCCAGCAGCCCAGGGGGCATTAACAATGAGCAGTTCTTC. It translates to CASSPGGINNEQFF. The entire variable domain, with the rest obtained from reference TRBV5-1 and TRBJ2-1, is as follows: KAGVTQTPRYLIKTRGQQVTLSCSPISGHRSVSWYQQTPGQGLQFLFEYFSETQRNKGNFPGRFSGRQFSNSRSEMNVSTLELGDSALYLCASSPGGINNEQFFGPGTRLTVL.

This chain uses TRBV6-2 or TRBV6-3 with TRBJ1-1; perhaps TRBD1 as D (5 bases). Trimming removed 5 bases from V and 11 bases from J, with 12 bases in between. Germline V gene sequence: CDR1 MNHEY, CDR2 SVGEGT. This CDR3 is built from 11 residues. CDR3 loop: CASSDWTRAFF. The CDR3 region has the DNA TGTGCCAGCAGTGATTGGACACGCGCTTTCTTT.

The rearrangement joins TRBV2 to TRBJ2-7; no definite D call. Trimming shortened V by 2 bases and J by 4 bases, and 3 bases separated the two germline ends. Germline V gives CDR1 SNHLY, CDR2 FYNNEI. The CDR3 is made up of 11 amino acids. The CDR3: CASSERYEQYF. For the CDR3, the DNA is TGTGCCAGCAGTGAACGGTACGAGCAGTACTTC. Filled out from reference TRBV2 and TRBJ2-7, the complete variable domain reads EPEVTQTPSHQVTQMGQEVILRCVPISNHLYFYWYRQILGQKVEFLVSFYNNEISEKSEIFDDQFSVERPDGSNFTLKIRSTKLEDSAMYFCASSERYEQYFGPGTRLTVT.

This chain connects TRBV27 to TRBJ1-1, with TRBD1 matching 7 bases. Germline values: CDR1 MNHEY, CDR2 SMNVEV (reference sequence). Trimming removed 6 bases from V and 0 bases from J; junction bases left unmatched: 10. CDR3 size: 16 residues. CDR3 nucleotides: TGTGCCAGCAGGGGTGGAGGGACAGCAATGAACACTGAAGCTTTCTTT. This encodes CASRGGGTAMNTEAFF.

The chain couples TRBV18 to TRBJ1-5, with 8 bases matching TRBD1. The germline CDR1 and CDR2 sequences are KGHSH and LQKENI. This CDR3 region has 14 residues. J was trimmed by 7 bases and V by 3 bases; bases with no gene match: 5. The CDR3: CASSPGTGVQPQHF. The CDR3 nucleotides are TGTGCCAGCTCACCCGGGACAGGAGTGCAGCCCCAGCATTTT. The whole variable domain, remainder taken from reference TRBV18 and TRBJ1-5, is NAGVMQNPRHLVRRRGQEARLRCSPMKGHSHVYWYRQLPEEGLKFMVYLQKENIIDESGMPKERFSAEFPKEGPSILRIQQVVRGDSAAYFCASSPGTGVQPQHFGDGTRLSIL.